This TCR beta chain was sequenced in a study of neurological immune-mediated disorders. Study-wide results and limits: There were no CDR3 amino acid sequences shared by expanded clones across subjects, a result suggesting private repertoires in all groups. One related-CDR3 cluster, which may be a signature, held the repertoires of 18 of 34 multiple sclerosis patients after phylogenetic grouping.

Each TCR transcript was tagged with a 10-nucleotide random UMI during 5'RACE. Via MiXCR, TCRdb re-called the 5' RACE reads, giving one row per CDR3 protein. The data contain around 52,000 distinct CDR3 sequences, approximately 6.2% of them singletons. Points on this clonotype: Its matching antigen is unknown.

Sequenced sample: CD4+ T cells from blood. This clonotype originated in a woman aged 18-35 years with multiple sclerosis.

The CDR3 bases are TGTGCCAGCAGTTACAGCGCCGCAACTAATGAAAAACTGTTTTTT. Its protein is CASSYSAATNEKLFF. The gene calls are TRBV6-6 and TRBJ1-4; D call uncertain. In germline, CDR1 is MNHNY, CDR2 SVGAGI (reference sequence). The CDR3 consists of 15 residues. The V end was cut by 2 bases, the J end by 0 bases, with 7 bases between.